This TCR beta chain was captured in a study of T cell responses to AZD1222 COVID-19 vaccine. Regarding the study as a whole: Regions 160-218 and 743-854 dominated among vaccine-associated CD4 TCRs spanning spike. Baseline testing showed seropositivity in only a handful of AZD1222 recipients.

Data came from immunoSEQ multiplex PCR; TCRdb stores just in-frame clones and leaves some out. The top ten hold 4.7% of the sample, which has about 140,000 clones, 89% seen once. Regarding this clone: The antigen is unknown.

Here the sequenced sample was peripheral blood, taken on day 0 of AZD1222 vaccination. This clonotype originated in an adult in good health.

CDR3 sequence (DNA): TGCGCCAGCAGCCCCCTGACAGGGAACTATGGCTACACCTTC. Amino acid sequence: CASSPLTGNYGYTF. V and J are TRBV5-1 and TRBJ1-2; 7 nucleotides match TRBD1. The germline V gene has CDR1 SGHRS and CDR2 YFSETQ. This CDR3 has 14 residues. V trimming: 4 bases; J trimming: 2 bases; junction bases outside the gene matches: 5.